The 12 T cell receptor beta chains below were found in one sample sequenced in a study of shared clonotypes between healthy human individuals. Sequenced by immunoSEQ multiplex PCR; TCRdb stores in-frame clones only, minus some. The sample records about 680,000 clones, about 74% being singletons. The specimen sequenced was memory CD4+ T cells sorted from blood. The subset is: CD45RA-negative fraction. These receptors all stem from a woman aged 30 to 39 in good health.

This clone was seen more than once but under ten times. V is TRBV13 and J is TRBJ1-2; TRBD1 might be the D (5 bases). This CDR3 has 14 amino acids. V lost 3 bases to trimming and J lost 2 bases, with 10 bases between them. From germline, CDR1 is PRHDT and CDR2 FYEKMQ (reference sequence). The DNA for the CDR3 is TGTGCCAGCAGCTTGGGGCAGGGAAACTATGGCTACACCTTC. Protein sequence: CASSLGQGNYGYTF.

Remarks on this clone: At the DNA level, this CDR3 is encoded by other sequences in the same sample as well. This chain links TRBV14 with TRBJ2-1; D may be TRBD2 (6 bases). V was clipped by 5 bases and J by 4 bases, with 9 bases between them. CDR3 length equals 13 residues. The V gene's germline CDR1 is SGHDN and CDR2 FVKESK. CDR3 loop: CASSRDLYNEQFF. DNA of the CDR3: TGTGCCAGCAGCAGGGACTTATACAATGAGCAGTTCTTC.

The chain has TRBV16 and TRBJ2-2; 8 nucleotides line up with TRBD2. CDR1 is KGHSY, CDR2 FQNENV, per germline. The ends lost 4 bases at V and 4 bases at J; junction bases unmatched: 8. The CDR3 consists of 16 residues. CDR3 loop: CASSPLAGTLTGELFF. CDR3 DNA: TGTGCCAGCAGCCCCTTAGCGGGAACTCTCACCGGGGAGCTGTTTTTT.

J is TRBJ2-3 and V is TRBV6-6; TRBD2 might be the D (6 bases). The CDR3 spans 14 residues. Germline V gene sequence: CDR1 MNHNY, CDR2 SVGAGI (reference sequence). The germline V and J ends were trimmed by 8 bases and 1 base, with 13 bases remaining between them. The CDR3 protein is CASGPERGTDTQYF. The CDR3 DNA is TGTGCCAGCGGCCCCGAGCGGGGCACAGATACGCAGTATTTT.

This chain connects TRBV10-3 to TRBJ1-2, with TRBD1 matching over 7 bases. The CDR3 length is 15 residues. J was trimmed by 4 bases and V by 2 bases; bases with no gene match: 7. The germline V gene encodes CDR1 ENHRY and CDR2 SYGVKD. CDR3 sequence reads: CAISEGQGVFYGYTF. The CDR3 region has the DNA TGTGCCATCAGTGAGGGGCAGGGGGTCTTCTATGGCTACACCTTC.

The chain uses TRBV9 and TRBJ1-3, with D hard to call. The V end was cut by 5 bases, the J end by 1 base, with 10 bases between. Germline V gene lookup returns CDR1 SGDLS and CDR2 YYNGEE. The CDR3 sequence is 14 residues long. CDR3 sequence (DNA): TGTGCCAGCAGGGCCCCGGGTTCTGGAAACACCATATATTTT. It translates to CASRAPGSGNTIYF.

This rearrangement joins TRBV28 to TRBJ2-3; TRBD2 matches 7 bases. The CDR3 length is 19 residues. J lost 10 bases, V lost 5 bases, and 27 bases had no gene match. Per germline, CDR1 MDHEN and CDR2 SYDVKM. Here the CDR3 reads CASSPIAQFGLGEADPQYF. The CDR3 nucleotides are TGTGCCAGCAGTCCAATAGCCCAATTCGGACTAGGTGAGGCCGATCCGCAGTATTTT.

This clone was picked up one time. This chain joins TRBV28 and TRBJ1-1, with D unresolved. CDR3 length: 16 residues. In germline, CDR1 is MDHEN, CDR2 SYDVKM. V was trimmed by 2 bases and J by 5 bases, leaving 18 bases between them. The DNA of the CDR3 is TGTGCCAGCAGTTTAACGGGCCGGAGGGATGGAACTGAAGCTTTCTTT. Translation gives CASSLTGRRDGTEAFF.

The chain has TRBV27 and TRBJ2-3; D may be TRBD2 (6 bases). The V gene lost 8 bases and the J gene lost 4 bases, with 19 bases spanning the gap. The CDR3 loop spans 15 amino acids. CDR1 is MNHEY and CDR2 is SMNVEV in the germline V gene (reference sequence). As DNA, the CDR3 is TGTGCCAGCTCAGAAGTTGGGGGGATCCCAGATACGCAGTATTTT. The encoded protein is CASSEVGGIPDTQYF.

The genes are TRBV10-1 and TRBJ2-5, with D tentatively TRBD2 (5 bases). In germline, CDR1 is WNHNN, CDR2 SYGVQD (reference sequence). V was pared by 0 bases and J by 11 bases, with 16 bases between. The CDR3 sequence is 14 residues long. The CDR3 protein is CASSESSSPSRQYF. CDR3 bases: TGCGCCAGCAGTGAGTCGAGTTCTCCTAGCAGGCAGTACTTC.

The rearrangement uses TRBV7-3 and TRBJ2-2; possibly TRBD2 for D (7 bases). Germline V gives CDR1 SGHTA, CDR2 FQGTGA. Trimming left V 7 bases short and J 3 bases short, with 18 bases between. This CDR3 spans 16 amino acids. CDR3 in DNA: TGTGCCAGCACTTTTGGCGGGGGCGCAGACACCGGGGAGCTGTTTTTT. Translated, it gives CASTFGGGADTGELFF.

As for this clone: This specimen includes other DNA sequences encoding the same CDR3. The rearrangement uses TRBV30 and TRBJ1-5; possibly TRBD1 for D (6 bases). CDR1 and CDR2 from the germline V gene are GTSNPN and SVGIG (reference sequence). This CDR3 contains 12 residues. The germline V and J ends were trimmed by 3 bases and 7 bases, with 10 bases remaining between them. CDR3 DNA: TGTGCCTGGAGCCTAGGGGGACAGCCCCAGCATTTT. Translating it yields CAWSLGGQPQHF.